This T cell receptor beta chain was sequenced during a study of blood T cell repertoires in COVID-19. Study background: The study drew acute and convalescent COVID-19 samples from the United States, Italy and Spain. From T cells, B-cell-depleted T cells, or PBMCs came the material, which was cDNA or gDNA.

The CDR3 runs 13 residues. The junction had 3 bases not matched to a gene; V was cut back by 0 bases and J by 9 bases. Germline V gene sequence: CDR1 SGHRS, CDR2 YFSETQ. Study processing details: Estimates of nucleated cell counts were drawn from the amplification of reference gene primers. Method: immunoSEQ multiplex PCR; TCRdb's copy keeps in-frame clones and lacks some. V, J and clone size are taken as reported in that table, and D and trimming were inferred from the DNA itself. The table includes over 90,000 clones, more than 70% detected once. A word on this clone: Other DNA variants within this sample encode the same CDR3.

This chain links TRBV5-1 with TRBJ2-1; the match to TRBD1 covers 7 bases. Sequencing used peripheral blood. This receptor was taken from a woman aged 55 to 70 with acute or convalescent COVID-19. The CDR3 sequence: CASSLGQGREQFF. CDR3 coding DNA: TGCGCCAGCAGCTTGGGACAGGGTCGTGAGCAGTTCTTC.